This T cell receptor beta chain comes out of a study of Ad26.COV2.S vaccination and SARS-CoV-2 variants. Stated treatment: 19 received Ad26.COV2.S at low or high dose, single or two shots; 5 received placebo; per-sample allocation not given. Collection of samples fell on day 63 after the first vaccine or placebo injection. Libraries were prepared by immunoSEQ multiplex PCR; TCRdb keeps only in-frame clonotypes and omits some of them. Counted here are about 350,000 clones, roughly nine tenths occurring once; the ten biggest clones make up around 6.1%. Germline values: CDR1 GTSNPN, CDR2 SVGIG (reference sequence). Losses at the gene ends were 8 bases for V and 9 bases for J; bases not matched to a gene: 9. This CDR3 contains 12 residues.

This receptor was identified in a person aged 18-60 years who received the Ad26.COV2.S COVID-19 vaccine or a placebo. The input for sequencing was peripheral blood, taken in a trial of Ad26.COV2.S vaccine versus placebo. The chain employs TRBV30 and TRBJ1-5, with 8 bases aligning to TRBD1. CDR3 sequence reads: CARDRPLMPQHF. DNA for the CDR3: TGTGCCAGGGACAGGCCGTTGATGCCCCAGCATTTT.